The sequence of this T cell receptor (beta chain) was determined in a study of T cells after yellow fever vaccination. This clonotype was counted many times. Its target is not known. Study-level results: When the response was secondary, it was weaker but reached its peak faster, day 5 versus 15.

Per germline, CDR1 SEHNR and CDR2 FQNEAQ (reference sequence). The CDR3 runs 13 residues. The V and J ends lost 5 bases and 5 bases respectively, with 12 bases between them. Via MiXCR, TCRdb re-called the 5' RACE reads, giving one row per CDR3 protein. The sample includes tens of thousands of distinct CDR3 sequences, roughly 6.9% of them seen just once. This specimen was CD8+ T cells sorted from PBMCs, taken on the day of the first yellow fever vaccination. This sequence originates from a man between 18 and 29 years old who received the YFV17D yellow fever vaccine. This chain uses TRBV7-9 with TRBJ2-5, with D unresolved. The CDR3 region has the DNA TGTGCCAGCAGCCTACAACCCCTGGAGACCCAGTACTTC. This encodes CASSLQPLETQYF.